Sequencing of this T cell receptor beta chain was carried out in a study of monozygotic twins with cystic fibrosis. Sequencing was performed with immunoSEQ multiplex PCR; in TCRdb, only in-frame clones are kept and a portion is missing. The repertoire consists of 30,000 to 35,000 clones, with approximately 96% occurring once and the leading ten covering around 0.17%. CDR1 is SGHNT, CDR2 YYREEE, per germline (reference sequence). V was pared by 4 bases and J by 1 base, with 14 bases between. CDR3 length: 15 amino acids. The gene calls are TRBV5-4 and TRBJ1-1, with D perhaps TRBD1 (5 bases). Sequencing input: blood. The sequence was obtained from a girl between 2 and 10 years old with cystic fibrosis. The CDR3 is CASSRSAGTNTEAFF. In nucleotides, the CDR3 is TGTGCCAGCAGCCGGAGCGCAGGGACGAACACTGAAGCTTTCTTT. The complete variable domain, with remaining parts taken from reference TRBV5-4 and TRBJ1-1, reads ETGVTQSPTHLIKTRGQQVTLRCSSQSGHNTVSWYQQALGQGPQFIFQYYREEENGRGNFPPRFSGLQFPNYSSELNVNALELDDSALYLCASSRSAGTNTEAFFGQGTRLTVV.